Here is one T cell receptor beta chain with its context. The protocol was immunoSEQ multiplex PCR, while the TCRdb copy is restricted to in-frame clones and leaves out a portion. The sample has 150,000 to 200,000 clones, around 80% seen once. Germline loops: CDR1 MNHEY, CDR2 SMNVEV (reference sequence). V shed 0 bases and J 8 bases; nucleotides not matched to a gene: 3. This CDR3 region has 15 residues. This sample is drawn from a study of blood T cell repertoires in COVID-19. Turning to the study itself: Samples of COVID-19 (acute and convalescent) were obtained from the United States, Italy and Spain.

The chain is built from TRBV27 and TRBJ2-3, with 12 nucleotides matching TRBD1. The specimen was peripheral blood. The TCR was taken from a woman of 80 years or more with acute or convalescent COVID-19. This CDR3 reads CASSLSGQGASTQYF. CDR3 DNA sequence: TGTGCCAGCAGTTTATCGGGACAGGGGGCTAGTACGCAGTATTTT.